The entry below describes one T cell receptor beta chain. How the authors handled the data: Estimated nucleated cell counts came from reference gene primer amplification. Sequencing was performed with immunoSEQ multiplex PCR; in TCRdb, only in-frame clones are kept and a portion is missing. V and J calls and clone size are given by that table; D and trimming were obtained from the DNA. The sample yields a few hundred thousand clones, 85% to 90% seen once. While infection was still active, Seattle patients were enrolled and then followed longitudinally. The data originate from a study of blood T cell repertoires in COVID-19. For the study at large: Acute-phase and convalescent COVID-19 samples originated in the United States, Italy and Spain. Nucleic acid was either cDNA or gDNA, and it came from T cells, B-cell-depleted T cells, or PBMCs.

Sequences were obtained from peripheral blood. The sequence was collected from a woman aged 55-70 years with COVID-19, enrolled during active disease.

The CDR3 nucleotides are TGCAGCGTTGAGCGCCTTACCTCAGGGGGCACCTACGAGCAGTACTTC. This gives the protein CSVERLTSGGTYEQYF. The rearrangement joins TRBV29-1 to TRBJ2-7; 8 nucleotides align to TRBD1. After removal of 3 bases from V and 2 bases from J, the junction contained 12 bases not matched to a gene. CDR1 is SQVTM, CDR2 ANQGSEA, per germline. The CDR3 has 16 residues.